This T cell receptor beta chain comes out of a study of siplizumab effects on memory and regulatory T cells (dated by TCRdb to about 2019). About the full investigation: Across seven to nine responder-stimulator pairs, paired mixed lymphocyte reactions were conducted with siplizumab at roughly 1 ug/mL and without drug. The study examined how the anti-CD2 antibody siplizumab affects alloreactive T-cell subsets in allogeneic mixed lymphocyte reactions built from human PBMCs. Findings and caveats that apply to the study as a whole: No functional confirmation was obtained for the suppressive function of proliferating Tregs from siplizumab cultures. Because sequences at frequencies below about 10^-5 were poorly captured, only a minor fraction of alloreactive clones could be mapped back to unstimulated subsets. The cumulative frequency of alloreactive sequences traceable to unstimulated CD4+ memory T cells was significantly reduced by siplizumab. Greater diversity appeared to be present in unstimulated naive T cells than in memory T cells, and a substantial contribution to the alloresponse seemed to be made by naive cells. Of the alloreactive CD4+ clones that could be mapped, the Treg-derived share averaged about 67% with siplizumab compared with roughly 27% in control reactions. A naive or memory phenotype could not be assigned to roughly 80-95% of proliferating CD4+ or CD8+ clones.

Library preparation was by the immunoSEQ multiplex PCR assay. About 9.9 x 10^4 TCR templates per sample were assayed by the deep sequencing platform. Genomic DNA extracted from sorted T cells was used for TCRbeta CDR3 sequencing. The original pipeline was this. Clonal analysis of TCRbeta CDR3 data was done in the R programming language. Alloreactive CD4+ and CD8+ clones were identified by comparing unstimulated samples to CFSE-low samples taken after the reaction. By matching sequences to the repertoires of sorted unstimulated Treg and non-Treg cells, each alloreactive CD4+ clone was assigned a regulatory or non-regulatory origin. TCRdb retrieved this table from immuneACCESS and kept in-frame rearrangements only. Not all clones are present; in checked studies, unresolved V genes account for under half, and no reason is known for the remainder. That table supplies the V and J calls and clone size; D and trimming were determined from the DNA. Present in this sample are some 9,900 clones, 40% to 55% of which were seen just once. 20% to 25% of the sample belongs to the ten largest clones.

This clone was observed a few times. This receptor's antigen is unknown. Base-call qualities are not available, and no considerably larger clone is one nucleotide away. Based on the germline V gene (reference sequence), the CDR1 and CDR2 sequences are DFQATT and SNEGSKA. Including the terminal cysteine and phenylalanine, the CDR3 comprises 11 residues. Left in the record is the CDR3 DNA by itself, 33 bases read in frame from the first base. V loses 3 bases, J loses 8 bases, and the germline ends lie 5 bases apart. For 5 to 7 days, cells in the mixed lymphocyte reaction were kept in coculture at 37 degrees C. Responder PBMCs were labelled with CFSE, stimulator PBMCs were labelled with Violet Dye, and the two were mixed at a 1:1 ratio. Sorted unstimulated T cells, along with proliferating T cells recovered from mixed lymphocyte reactions, underwent TCRbeta CDR3 sequencing. Fresh whole blood from 9 to 10 HLA-typed healthy donors served as the source for isolating PBMCs. For TCR sequencing, responder T cells that had proliferated and were CFSE-low were FACS-sorted once the mixed lymphocyte reaction was over.

In this chain, TRBV20-1 is recombined with TRBJ1-6; too little of a D gene remains to name it. The sample consisted of CFSE-low (dividing) CD4+ T cells sorted from an allogeneic mixed lymphocyte reaction. The sequence derives from a human donor in good health; the cells came from an allogeneic mixed lymphocyte reaction. The bases read TGCAGTGCTAGCGTGCATTCACCCCTCCACTTT. Its protein reads: CSASVHSPLHF.